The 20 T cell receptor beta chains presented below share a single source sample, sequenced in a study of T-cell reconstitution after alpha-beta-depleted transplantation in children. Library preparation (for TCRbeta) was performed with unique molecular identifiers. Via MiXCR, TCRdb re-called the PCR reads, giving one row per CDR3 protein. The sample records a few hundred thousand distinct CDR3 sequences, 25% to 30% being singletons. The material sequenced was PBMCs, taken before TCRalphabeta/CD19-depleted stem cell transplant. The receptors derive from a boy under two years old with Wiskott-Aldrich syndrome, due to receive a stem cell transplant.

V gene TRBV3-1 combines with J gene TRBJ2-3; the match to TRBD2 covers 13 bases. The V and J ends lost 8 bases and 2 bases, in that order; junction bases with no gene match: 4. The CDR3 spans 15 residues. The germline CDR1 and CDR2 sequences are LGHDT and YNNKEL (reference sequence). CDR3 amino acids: CASCGTSGITDTQYF. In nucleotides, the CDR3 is TGTGCCAGCTGCGGGACTAGCGGGATCACAGATACGCAGTATTTT.

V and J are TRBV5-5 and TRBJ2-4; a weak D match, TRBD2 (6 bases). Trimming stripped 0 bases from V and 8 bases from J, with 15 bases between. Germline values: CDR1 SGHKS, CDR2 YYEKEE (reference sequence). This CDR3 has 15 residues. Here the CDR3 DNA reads TGTGCCAGCAGCTTGGAGCCAGGCGGAGGGGACATTCAGTACTTC. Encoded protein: CASSLEPGGGDIQYF.

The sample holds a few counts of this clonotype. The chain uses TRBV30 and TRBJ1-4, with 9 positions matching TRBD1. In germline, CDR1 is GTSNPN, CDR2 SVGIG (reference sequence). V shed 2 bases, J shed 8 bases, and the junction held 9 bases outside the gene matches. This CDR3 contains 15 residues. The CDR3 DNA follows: TGTGCCTGGAGTTTTTGGACAGGGGAGGGGGAAAAACTGTTTTTT. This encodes CAWSFWTGEGEKLFF.

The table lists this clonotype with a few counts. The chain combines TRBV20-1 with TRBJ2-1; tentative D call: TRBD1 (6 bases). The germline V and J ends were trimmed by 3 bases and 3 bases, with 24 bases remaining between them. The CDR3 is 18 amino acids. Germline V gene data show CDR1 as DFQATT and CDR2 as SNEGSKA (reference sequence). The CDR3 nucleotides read TGCAGTGCTAGTGGTGGGACAAGGAGCGCATGGGACTACAATGAGCAGTTCTTC. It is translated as CSASGGTRSAWDYNEQFF.

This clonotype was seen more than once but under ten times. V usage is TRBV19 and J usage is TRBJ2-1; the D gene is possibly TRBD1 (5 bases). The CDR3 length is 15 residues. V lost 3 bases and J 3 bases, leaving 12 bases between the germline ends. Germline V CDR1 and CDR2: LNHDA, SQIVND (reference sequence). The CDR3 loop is CASSIQSGIYNEQFF. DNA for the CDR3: TGTGCCAGTAGTATTCAGTCAGGGATCTACAATGAGCAGTTCTTC.

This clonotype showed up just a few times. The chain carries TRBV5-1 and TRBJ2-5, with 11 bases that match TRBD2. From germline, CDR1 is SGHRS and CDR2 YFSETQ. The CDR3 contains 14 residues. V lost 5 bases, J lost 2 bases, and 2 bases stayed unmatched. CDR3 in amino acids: CASRTSGSQETQYF. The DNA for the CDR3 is TGCGCCAGCAGAACTAGCGGGAGTCAAGAGACCCAGTACTTC. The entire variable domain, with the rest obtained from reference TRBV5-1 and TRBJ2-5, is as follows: KAGVTQTPRYLIKTRGQQVTLSCSPISGHRSVSWYQQTPGQGLQFLFEYFSETQRNKGNFPGRFSGRQFSNSRSEMNVSTLELGDSALYLCASRTSGSQETQYFGPGTRLLVL.

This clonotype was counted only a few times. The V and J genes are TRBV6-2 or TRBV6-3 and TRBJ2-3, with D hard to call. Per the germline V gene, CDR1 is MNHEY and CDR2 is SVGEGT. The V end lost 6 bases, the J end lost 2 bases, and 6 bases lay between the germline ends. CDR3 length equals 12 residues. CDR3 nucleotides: TGTGCCAGCAGGCGGCCCACAGATACGCAGTATTTT. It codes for CASRRPTDTQYF.

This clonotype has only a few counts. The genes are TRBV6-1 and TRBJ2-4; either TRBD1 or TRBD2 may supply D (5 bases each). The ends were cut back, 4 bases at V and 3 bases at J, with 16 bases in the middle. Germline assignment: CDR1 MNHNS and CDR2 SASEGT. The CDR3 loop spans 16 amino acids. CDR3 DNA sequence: TGTGCCAGCAGTGGGCGAGGGGTTGTAGTCAAAAACATTCAGTACTTC. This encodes CASSGRGVVVKNIQYF.

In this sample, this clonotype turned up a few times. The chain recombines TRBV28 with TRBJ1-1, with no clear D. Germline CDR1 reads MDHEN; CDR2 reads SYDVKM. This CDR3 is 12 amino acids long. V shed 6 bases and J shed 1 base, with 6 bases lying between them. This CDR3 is CASRGPNTEAFF. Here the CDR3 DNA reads TGTGCCAGCAGGGGTCCGAACACTGAAGCTTTCTTT.

The DNA for the CDR3 is TGTGCCACCAGCACCCACGGTTCCGGGGATCGAGAAAAACTGTTTTTT. It is translated as CATSTHGSGDREKLFF. This chain connects TRBV15 to TRBJ1-4; no reliable D call. In germline, CDR1 is LNHNV, CDR2 YYDKDF (reference sequence). The CDR3 covers 16 residues. V gave up 4 bases and J gave up 8 bases, with 20 bases separating them.

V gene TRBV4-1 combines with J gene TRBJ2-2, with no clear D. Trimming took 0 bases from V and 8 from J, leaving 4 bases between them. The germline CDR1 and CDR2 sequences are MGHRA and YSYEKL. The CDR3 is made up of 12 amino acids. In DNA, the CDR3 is TGCGCCAGCAGCCAAGATCGGGGGGAGCTGTTTTTT. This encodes CASSQDRGELFF.

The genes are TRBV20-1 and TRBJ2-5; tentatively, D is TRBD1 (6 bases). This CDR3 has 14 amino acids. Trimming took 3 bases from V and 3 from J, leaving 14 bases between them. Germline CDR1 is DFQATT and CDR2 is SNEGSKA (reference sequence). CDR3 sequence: CSASERQGKETQYF. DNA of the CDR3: TGCAGTGCTAGTGAACGGCAGGGGAAAGAGACCCAGTACTTC.

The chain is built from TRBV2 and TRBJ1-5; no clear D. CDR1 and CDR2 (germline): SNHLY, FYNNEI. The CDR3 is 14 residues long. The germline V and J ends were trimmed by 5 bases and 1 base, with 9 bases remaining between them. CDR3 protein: CASSYRPSNQPQHF. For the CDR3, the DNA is TGTGCCAGCAGTTACCGACCGAGCAATCAGCCCCAGCATTTT.

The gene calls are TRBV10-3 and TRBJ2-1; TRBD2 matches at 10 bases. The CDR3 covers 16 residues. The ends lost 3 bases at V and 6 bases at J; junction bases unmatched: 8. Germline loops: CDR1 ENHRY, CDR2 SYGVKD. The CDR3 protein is CAISEWGLARPNEQFF. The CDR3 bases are TGTGCCATCAGTGAATGGGGACTAGCGCGCCCCAATGAGCAGTTCTTC.

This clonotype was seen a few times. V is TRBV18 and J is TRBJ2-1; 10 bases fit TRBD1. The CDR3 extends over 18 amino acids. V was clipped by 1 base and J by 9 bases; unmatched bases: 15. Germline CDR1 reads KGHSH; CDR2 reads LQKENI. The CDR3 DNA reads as TGTGCCAGCTCACCACACCCGACGCCGGGACAGGGGCCAGGTGAGCAGTTCTTC. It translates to CASSPHPTPGQGPGEQFF.

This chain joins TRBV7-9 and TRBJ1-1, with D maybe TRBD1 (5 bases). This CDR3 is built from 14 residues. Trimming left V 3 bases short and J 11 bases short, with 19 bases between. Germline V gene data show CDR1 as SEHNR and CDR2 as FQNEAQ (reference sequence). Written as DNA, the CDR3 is TGTGCCAGCAGCTTGAGTGGGGCAAACCTCGACGCTTTCTTT. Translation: CASSLSGANLDAFF.

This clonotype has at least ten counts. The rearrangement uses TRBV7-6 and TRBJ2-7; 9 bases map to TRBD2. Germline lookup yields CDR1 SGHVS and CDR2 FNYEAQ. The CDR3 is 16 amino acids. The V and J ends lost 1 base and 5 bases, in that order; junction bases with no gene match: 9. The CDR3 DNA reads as TGTGCCAGCAGCTTAGTAGGAGCGGGAGGTTTCCACGAGCAGTACTTC. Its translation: CASSLVGAGGFHEQYF.

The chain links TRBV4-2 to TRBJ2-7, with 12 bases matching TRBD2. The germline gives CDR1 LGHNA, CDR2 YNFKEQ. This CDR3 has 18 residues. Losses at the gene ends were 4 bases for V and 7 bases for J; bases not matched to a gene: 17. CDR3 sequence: CASSPRLAGVTNCREQYF. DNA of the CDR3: TGTGCCAGCAGCCCAAGACTAGCGGGAGTTACCAATTGTCGAGAGCAGTACTTC.

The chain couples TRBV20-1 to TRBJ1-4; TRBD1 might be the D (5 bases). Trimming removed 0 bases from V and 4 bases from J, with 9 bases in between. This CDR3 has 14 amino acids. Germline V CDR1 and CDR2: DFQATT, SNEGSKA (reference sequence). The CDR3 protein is CSARDSGLNEKLFF. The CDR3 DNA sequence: TGCAGTGCTAGAGATTCAGGGCTTAATGAAAAACTGTTTTTT.

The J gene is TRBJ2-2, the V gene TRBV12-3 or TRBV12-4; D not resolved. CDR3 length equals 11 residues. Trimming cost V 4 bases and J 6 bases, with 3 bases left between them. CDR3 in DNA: TGTGCCAGCAGTTGGTCCGGGGAGCTGTTTTTT. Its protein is CASSWSGELFF.